These T cell receptor beta chains were read from a single sample in a study of OX40 agonist ivuxolimab in advanced cancers. Measured with immunoSEQ multiplex PCR; TCRdb has only the in-frame clones, and not every one. The sample holds about 67,000 clones; 70% to 90% are singletons and the top ten take approximately 0.27%. The input for sequencing was CD4+ or CD8+ T cells sorted from blood, taken in a trial of the OX40 agonist ivuxolimab. All receptors come from an adult with an advanced solid tumor such as melanoma, head and neck, liver or kidney cancer. The conserved cysteine and the conserved F or W are not part of the CDR3 here.

v_call	j_call	cdr3_aa
TRBV27	TRBJ2-1	ASSPGFYNEQF
TRBV2	TRBJ2-4	ASSEDIYRGRNIQY
TRBV11-2	TRBJ2-7	ASSRLQGTYEQY
TRBV28	TRBJ1-2	ASSWAGSYGYT
TRBV7-9	TRBJ2-1	ASKDRGNREQF
TRBV2	TRBJ2-1	ASSEGTGGAYNEQF
TRBV19	TRBJ1-1	ASSIATGQMNTEAF
TRBV5-6	TRBJ2-7	ASSLPGLELDEQY
TRBV5-1	TRBJ2-7	ASSLESTYEQY
TRBV6-5	TRBJ1-5	ASGAGNQPQH
TRBV2	TRBJ2-5	ASSEKETQY
TRBV7-3	TRBJ1-2	ASSPLGVNYGYT